This T cell receptor (beta chain) was sequenced in a study of CD8+ T cells in alopecia areata. For the study at large: Oral tofacitinib, 5 to 10 mg twice daily, was given in an open-label trial.

Extraction of RNA preceded its reverse transcription into cDNA, which served as the sequencing template. Method: immunoSEQ multiplex PCR; TCRdb's copy keeps in-frame clones and lacks some. The data contain some 56,000 clones, 96% of them singletons. Of note for this clone: Its antigen is unknown.

Study-level points and caveats: Sequenced scalp T cells also include alphabeta T cells resident in normal skin. Especially in alopecia totalis/universalis, lesional scalp showed greater clonality than normal scalp did.

V was clipped by 3 bases and J by 6 bases, with 9 bases between them. From germline, CDR1 is SGHTA and CDR2 FQGNSA. The CDR3 runs to 12 residues. Peripheral blood samples and lesional scalp punch biopsies were obtained from alopecia areata patients. V gene TRBV7-2 combines with J gene TRBJ2-7, with unresolved D. Sample: CD8+ T cells sorted from blood, taken at week 0. The receptor comes from a human donor with alopecia areata. The CDR3 DNA reads as TGTGCCAGCAGCTTCACAATGGGCGAGCAGTACTTC. Translating it yields CASSFTMGEQYF. Full variable domain (remainder filled in from reference TRBV7-2 and TRBJ2-7): GAGVSQSPSNKVTEKGKDVELRCDPISGHTALYWYRQSLGQGLEFLIYFQGNSAPDKSGLPSDRFSAERTGGSVSTLTIQRTQQEDSAVYLCASSFTMGEQYFGPGTRLTVT.